What follows is one T cell receptor beta chain and its context. Antigen specificity is unknown. Method: immunoSEQ multiplex PCR; TCRdb's copy keeps in-frame clones and lacks some. The sample includes 55,000 to 75,000 clones, 71% of them seen just once. Germline loops: CDR1 MNHNY, CDR2 SVGAGI (reference sequence). V was pared by 7 bases and J by 1 base, with 7 bases of the junction left unmatched. The CDR3 consists of 14 residues. Every single patient, without exception, relapsed after autologous stem cell transplantation, and brentuximab vedotin exposure varied. Patients showed best responses of complete response, partial response or progressive disease. This record comes from a study of PD-1 blockade in classical Hodgkin lymphoma. For the study at large: Intravenous nivolumab at 3 mg/kg was given to patients every 2 weeks. Notes on the study in general: Patients newly diagnosed and complete responders had comparable baseline diversity.

This clonotype originated in a human donor with classical Hodgkin lymphoma. This rearrangement joins TRBV6-6 to TRBJ2-7; 7 nucleotides agree with TRBD1. The sequencing used peripheral blood mononuclear cells (PBMCs), collected before the second cycle of nivolumab. CDR3 DNA sequence: TGTGCCAGCACTCCCCGCAGGGGGTCCTACGAGCAGTACTTC. Translated: CASTPRRGSYEQYF.